This T cell receptor (beta chain) derives from a study of blood T cell repertoires in COVID-19. Study information: The United States, Italy and Spain provided the acute and convalescent COVID-19 samples. The cDNA or gDNA used as material had been derived from T cells, B-cell-depleted T cells, or PBMCs.

Germline V gene lookup returns CDR1 SGHKS and CDR2 YYEKEE (reference sequence). CDR3 size: 14 residues. Trimming stripped 4 bases from V and 2 bases from J, with 13 bases between. Original data processing: Estimated nucleated cell counts came from reference gene primer amplification. The method was immunoSEQ multiplex PCR; TCRdb's version includes in-frame clones alone and lacks a portion of them. V and J calls and clone size come straight from that table; D and trimming were deduced from the DNA. The table includes some 250,000 clones, 75% to 90% detected once. This clone came up once. The sample taken for sequencing was peripheral blood. The J gene is TRBJ2-7, the V gene TRBV5-5; D may be TRBD1 (6 bases). The receptor was derived from a man in his sixties who had recovered from COVID-19. CDR3: CASSITGHPYEQYF. The CDR3 nucleotides read TGTGCCAGCAGCATAACGGGACACCCCTACGAGCAGTACTTC.